A selection of T cell receptor beta chains follows, all from one sample in a study of blood T cells in healthy people across ages. In TCRdb, the 5' RACE reads were re-called with MiXCR into one record per CDR3 protein. Counted here are more than 900,000 distinct CDR3 sequences, approximately 26% occurring once; the ten biggest clones make up approximately 0.71%. A further study also used this sample, focusing on T cells of mothers and their children.

The sequenced sample was blood. These receptors came from a girl aged 2-10 years in good health. The CDR3 runs from the conserved cysteine through the conserved F or W. A D gene is named only where the DNA matches it firmly. Expanded clones are given a class, and other clones once, few, many or no size at all.

>.|.|TRBV6-2/TRBV6-3|TRBJ1-5
CASSGLNQPQHF
TGTGCCAGCAGTGGTCTGAATCAGCCCCAGCATTTT
>few|.|TRBV5-1|TRBJ2-7
CASSHWSGTTSYEQYF
TGCGCCAGCAGCCACTGGAGTGGGACGACCTCCTACGAGCAGTACTTC
>.|TRBD1|TRBV10-1|TRBJ1-4
CASSGQGQNEKLFF
TGCGCCAGCAGTGGACAGGGGCAGAACGAAAAACTGTTTTTT
>.|TRBD2|TRBV2|TRBJ2-5
CASTGPRGLAEETQYF
TGTGCCAGCACGGGACCCAGGGGACTAGCAGAAGAGACCCAGTACTTC
>.|TRBD1|TRBV29-1|TRBJ2-7
CSVTPYLRQGFSYEQYF
TGCAGCGTTACCCCTTACTTAAGACAGGGGTTCTCCTACGAGCAGTACTTC
>.|.|TRBV28|TRBJ2-2
CASRDTFTGELFF
TGTGCCAGCCGGGACACCTTCACCGGGGAGCTGTTTTTT
>.|.|TRBV7-2|TRBJ1-1
CASSRLGQSTEAFF
TGTGCCAGCAGTCGCCTCGGACAGAGCACTGAAGCTTTCTTT
>.|.|TRBV6-1|TRBJ2-3
CASHERGADTQYF
TGTGCCAGCCACGAACGAGGGGCAGATACGCAGTATTTT
>.|.|TRBV4-1|TRBJ2-5
CASSQDPFPEFGETQYF
TGCGCCAGCAGCCAAGATCCGTTCCCGGAGTTTGGAGAGACCCAGTACTTC
>.|.|TRBV28|TRBJ1-5
CASSPLRTAQPQHF
TGTGCCAGCAGCCCACTTCGGACAGCCCAGCCCCAGCATTTT
>few|TRBD1|TRBV5-8|TRBJ2-5
CASSSGGLTQYF
TGTGCCAGCAGCTCAGGGGGTCTGACCCAGTACTTC
>.|.|TRBV11-2|TRBJ2-7
CASSLAAGATRWDEQYF
TGTGCCAGCAGCTTAGCGGCGGGGGCGACTCGTTGGGACGAGCAGTACTTC
>.|.|TRBV3-1|TRBJ2-4
CASSQDSQAHGIQYF
TGTGCCAGCAGCCAAGATAGCCAGGCACACGGCATTCAGTACTTC
>.|.|TRBV6-5|TRBJ1-2
CASRLNQGYGYTF
TGTGCCAGCAGACTAAACCAGGGCTATGGCTACACCTTC